The rows below give T cell receptor beta chains drawn from one sample of a study of prognosis after radiotherapy for stage I lung cancer. MiXCR, run by TCRdb on the multiplex PCR reads, gives a single entry per CDR3 protein. This sample has roughly 30,000 distinct CDR3 sequences, with roughly 41% found just once. The input for sequencing was PBMCs, taken before or after stereotactic body radiation therapy (not recorded which). The receptor set was obtained from a donor over 45 with non-small cell lung cancer. The CDR3 runs from the conserved cysteine through the conserved F or W. The D gene is left open where the match is weak. Clone size appears in some rows only: once, few, many, or a class for an expanded clone.

v_call: TRBV7-2; clone_size: .; cdr3_length: 16; d_call: .; j_call: TRBJ1-4; cdr3_nt: TGTGCCAGCAGCCCACCCACGGCCCTCCGCAGCGAAAAACTGTTTTTT; cdr3_aa: CASSPPTALRSEKLFF
v_call: TRBV7-9; clone_size: .; cdr3_length: 12; d_call: .; j_call: TRBJ1-5; cdr3_nt: TGTGCCAGCAGCTTACTGGATCAGCCCCAGCATTTT; cdr3_aa: CASSLLDQPQHF
v_call: TRBV28; clone_size: many; cdr3_length: 12; d_call: .; j_call: TRBJ1-2; cdr3_nt: TGTGCCAGCAGTAGAATAATCTATGGCTACACCTTC; cdr3_aa: CASSRIIYGYTF
v_call: TRBV9; clone_size: .; cdr3_length: 14; d_call: TRBD1; j_call: TRBJ1-5; cdr3_nt: TGTGCCAGCAGCGGGGGGACAGGGCAACAGCCCCAGCATTTT; cdr3_aa: CASSGGTGQQPQHF
v_call: TRBV5-1; clone_size: .; cdr3_length: 15; d_call: .; j_call: TRBJ2-3; cdr3_nt: TGCGCCAGCAGCTCCCTGAATATTAGGACAGATACGCAGTATTTT; cdr3_aa: CASSSLNIRTDTQYF
v_call: TRBV20-1; clone_size: .; cdr3_length: 16; d_call: TRBD2; j_call: TRBJ2-1; cdr3_nt: TGCAGTGCTAGAACCCAGCGGGAGCGTTCCTACAATGAGCAGTTCTTC; cdr3_aa: CSARTQRERSYNEQFF
v_call: TRBV6-1; clone_size: many; cdr3_length: 12; d_call: .; j_call: TRBJ1-1; cdr3_nt: TGTGCCAGCACCGAGAGGGGGGCTGAAGCTTTCTTT; cdr3_aa: CASTERGAEAFF
v_call: TRBV28; clone_size: many; cdr3_length: 14; d_call: .; j_call: TRBJ1-5; cdr3_nt: TGTGCCAGCAGCTTATACGGGAGCAATCAGCCCCAGCATTTT; cdr3_aa: CASSLYGSNQPQHF
v_call: TRBV27; clone_size: many; cdr3_length: 14; d_call: TRBD2; j_call: TRBJ2-3; cdr3_nt: TGTGCCAGCAGCTCGGGGGGATACACAGATACGCAGTATTTT; cdr3_aa: CASSSGGYTDTQYF
v_call: TRBV30; clone_size: many; cdr3_length: 15; d_call: .; j_call: TRBJ1-4; cdr3_nt: TGTGCCTGGAGCGCCGACATGATTTTTAATGAAAAACTGTTTTTT; cdr3_aa: CAWSADMIFNEKLFF
v_call: TRBV20-1; clone_size: many; cdr3_length: 11; d_call: .; j_call: TRBJ2-7; cdr3_nt: TGCAGTGCTTCTGAAGCATACGAGCAGTACTTC; cdr3_aa: CSASEAYEQYF
v_call: TRBV6-2/TRBV6-3; clone_size: many; cdr3_length: 13; d_call: TRBD1; j_call: TRBJ2-2; cdr3_nt: TGTGCCAGCACCAGGGGGCTGTTCGGGGAGCTGTTTTTT; cdr3_aa: CASTRGLFGELFF
v_call: TRBV18; clone_size: many; cdr3_length: 14; d_call: .; j_call: TRBJ2-2; cdr3_nt: TGTGCCAGCTCACCCGCGGCGAGCACCGGGGAGCTGTTTTTT; cdr3_aa: CASSPAASTGELFF
v_call: TRBV30; clone_size: many; cdr3_length: 15; d_call: TRBD2; j_call: TRBJ2-1; cdr3_nt: TGTGCCTGGAGTGCGGGACTAGCGGGAGGTAATGAGCAGTTCTTC; cdr3_aa: CAWSAGLAGGNEQFF
v_call: TRBV7-2; clone_size: many; cdr3_length: 16; d_call: TRBD2; j_call: TRBJ2-1; cdr3_nt: TGTGCCAGCAGCTTAAGGACTAGCGGGGCCTACAATGAGCAGTTCTTC; cdr3_aa: CASSLRTSGAYNEQFF
v_call: TRBV7-8; clone_size: .; cdr3_length: 13; d_call: .; j_call: TRBJ1-6; cdr3_nt: TGTGCCAGCAGCTTAGCTCTGTACTCACCCCTCCACTTT; cdr3_aa: CASSLALYSPLHF
v_call: TRBV7-2; clone_size: .; cdr3_length: 15; d_call: TRBD2; j_call: TRBJ2-3; cdr3_nt: TGTGCCAGCACCCGGGGGACTAGCGACACAGATACGCAGTATTTT; cdr3_aa: CASTRGTSDTDTQYF
v_call: TRBV5-5; clone_size: .; cdr3_length: 15; d_call: .; j_call: TRBJ2-4; cdr3_nt: TGTGCCAGCAGCTTGGATATAGACTCTGGGGGCATTCAGTACTTC; cdr3_aa: CASSLDIDSGGIQYF
v_call: TRBV20-1; clone_size: .; cdr3_length: 12; d_call: TRBD1; j_call: TRBJ2-1; cdr3_nt: TGCAGTGCAGACGACAGGGGTGGTGAGCAGTTCTTC; cdr3_aa: CSADDRGGEQFF
v_call: TRBV20-1; clone_size: medium-sized; cdr3_length: 14; d_call: .; j_call: TRBJ1-6; cdr3_nt: TGCAGCGCCCCCACTCGAAGGCATAATTCACCCCTCCACTTT; cdr3_aa: CSAPTRRHNSPLHF
v_call: TRBV27; clone_size: .; cdr3_length: 20; d_call: .; j_call: TRBJ2-4; cdr3_nt: TGTGCCAGCAGTTTACCCAGTGGGGTTAGCGGCAAGAGAGCCAAAAACATTCAGTACTTC; cdr3_aa: CASSLPSGVSGKRAKNIQYF
v_call: TRBV28; clone_size: .; cdr3_length: 15; d_call: .; j_call: TRBJ1-1; cdr3_nt: TGTGCCAGCAGTTTTTCACACAGGGAGCACAATGAAGCTTTCTTT; cdr3_aa: CASSFSHREHNEAFF
v_call: TRBV20-1; clone_size: once; cdr3_length: 14; d_call: .; j_call: TRBJ2-7; cdr3_nt: TGCAGTGCTAGATCTGGGCAGTGCTCCTACGAGCAGTACTTC; cdr3_aa: CSARSGQCSYEQYF
v_call: TRBV30; clone_size: .; cdr3_length: 14; d_call: .; j_call: TRBJ1-3; cdr3_nt: TGTGCCTGGAGTAAAGGGGGCTCTGGAAACACCATATATTTT; cdr3_aa: CAWSKGGSGNTIYF
v_call: TRBV6-1; clone_size: many; cdr3_length: 15; d_call: .; j_call: TRBJ1-6; cdr3_nt: TGTGCCAGCAGTGAAACTAAGGGTCTGGGTTCACCCCTCCACTTT; cdr3_aa: CASSETKGLGSPLHF
v_call: TRBV19; clone_size: many; cdr3_length: 18; d_call: .; j_call: TRBJ2-2; cdr3_nt: TGTGCCAGTAACCCTAATCCTGACAGCCCGACAATCAAAGAGGAGCTGTTTTTT; cdr3_aa: CASNPNPDSPTIKEELFF
v_call: TRBV7-2; clone_size: many; cdr3_length: 15; d_call: TRBD1; j_call: TRBJ2-7; cdr3_nt: TGTGCCAGCAGTTCTCTACCGACAGGGGGTTACGAGCAGTACTTC; cdr3_aa: CASSSLPTGGYEQYF
v_call: TRBV18; clone_size: .; cdr3_length: 15; d_call: .; j_call: TRBJ1-1; cdr3_nt: TGTGCCAGCTCACCAAGTACGGGAGGGAACACTGAAGCTTTCTTT; cdr3_aa: CASSPSTGGNTEAFF
v_call: TRBV5-4; clone_size: many; cdr3_length: 15; d_call: TRBD2; j_call: TRBJ2-1; cdr3_nt: TGTGCCAGCAGCAGGAACCCGGGGGGGGACAATGAGCAGTTCTTC; cdr3_aa: CASSRNPGGDNEQFF
v_call: TRBV11-3; clone_size: .; cdr3_length: 14; d_call: TRBD1; j_call: TRBJ2-1; cdr3_nt: TGTGCCAGCAGCCCGGACAGGGCGAACAATGAGCAGTTCTTC; cdr3_aa: CASSPDRANNEQFF
v_call: TRBV11-2; clone_size: .; cdr3_length: 15; d_call: .; j_call: TRBJ2-7; cdr3_nt: TGTGCCAGCAGCTTAGGAGCGGGCGGCTCTAGGGAGCAGTACTTC; cdr3_aa: CASSLGAGGSREQYF
v_call: TRBV19; clone_size: .; cdr3_length: 16; d_call: .; j_call: TRBJ2-6; cdr3_nt: TGTGCCAGTAGCTCTATGGGGATTCTTGGGGCCAACGTCCTGACTTTC; cdr3_aa: CASSSMGILGANVLTF
v_call: TRBV6-1; clone_size: medium-sized; cdr3_length: 13; d_call: TRBD1; j_call: TRBJ2-7; cdr3_nt: TGTGCCAGCGCGGACAGGGTTAACCACGAGCAGTACTTC; cdr3_aa: CASADRVNHEQYF
v_call: TRBV2; clone_size: many; cdr3_length: 15; d_call: .; j_call: TRBJ1-4; cdr3_nt: TGTGCCAGCAGTGAGGGGGACACCTATTATGAAAAACTGTTTTTT; cdr3_aa: CASSEGDTYYEKLFF
v_call: TRBV12-3/TRBV12-4; clone_size: .; cdr3_length: 15; d_call: .; j_call: TRBJ2-1; cdr3_nt: TGTGCCAGCAGTTTAGCAGGGGGGCTCGGTGATGAGCAGTTCTTC; cdr3_aa: CASSLAGGLGDEQFF
v_call: TRBV4-1; clone_size: many; cdr3_length: 18; d_call: TRBD2; j_call: TRBJ2-1; cdr3_nt: TGCGCCAGCAGCCAAGCCCCGGGCGGGGGGGGGCCCTACAATGAGCAGTTCTTC; cdr3_aa: CASSQAPGGGGPYNEQFF
v_call: TRBV20-1; clone_size: many; cdr3_length: 14; d_call: TRBD2; j_call: TRBJ2-1; cdr3_nt: TGCAGTGCTCGTAGCGGGGGGGCCGACAATGAGCAGTTCTTC; cdr3_aa: CSARSGGADNEQFF
v_call: TRBV6-2/TRBV6-3; clone_size: .; cdr3_length: 20; d_call: TRBD2; j_call: TRBJ2-2; cdr3_nt: TGTGCCAGCAAAATGGGGGCACTAGCGGGGGATCGCGCGAACACCGGGGAGCTGTTTTTT; cdr3_aa: CASKMGALAGDRANTGELFF